This passage covers 10 T cell receptor beta chains from one sample sequenced in a study of cytomegalovirus exposure and HLA in healthy donors. Generated by immunoSEQ multiplex PCR, the TCRdb table keeps only in-frame clones and is missing some. The sample records tens of thousands of clones, roughly 95% being singletons. The sequenced sample was PBMCs. All receptors derive from a woman between 18 and 29 years old in good health and CMV-seronegative.

As DNA, the CDR3 is TGTGCCTGGAGTAAGGACAGGGGAGCCCATGAAAAACTGTTTTTT. As protein: CAWSKDRGAHEKLFF. The chain couples TRBV30 to TRBJ1-4; 9 bases are shared with TRBD1. The trim removed 2 bases at V and 6 bases at J, leaving 7 bases unmatched. Germline-derived CDR1 and CDR2 are GTSNPN and SVGIG (reference sequence). The CDR3 spans 15 residues.

This sequence joins TRBV27 and TRBJ2-3; 12 bases fit TRBD2. Germline V gene data show CDR1 as MNHEY and CDR2 as SMNVEV (reference sequence). J gave up 4 bases and V 10 bases, and 12 bases lay outside the gene matches. CDR3 size: 16 residues. CDR3 sequence (DNA): TGTGCCACCGGGGCCCGACTAGCGGGAGCGGCAGATACGCAGTATTTT. Translated, it gives CATGARLAGAADTQYF.

The V gene is TRBV27, the J gene TRBJ2-3, with D possibly TRBD2 on 6 matching bases. The V gene lost 5 bases and the J gene lost 11 bases, with 23 bases spanning the gap. The CDR3 spans 15 residues. Germline V CDR1 and CDR2: MNHEY, SMNVEV (reference sequence). For the CDR3, the DNA is TGTGCCAGCAGTGGCCCCGGGACCCGGAGGCGGGAGCAGTATTTT. The encoded protein is CASSGPGTRRREQYF.

CDR3 in DNA: TGTGCCAGCTCACCACACGGGGACTACCTTTGGGGTCTAACCGGGGAGCTGTTTTTT. Protein product: CASSPHGDYLWGLTGELFF. The V call is TRBV18, the J call TRBJ2-2, with 7 bases identical to TRBD2. The CDR3 covers 19 residues. The germline CDR1 and CDR2 sequences are KGHSH and LQKENI. The junction had 16 bases not matched to a gene; V was cut back by 1 base and J by 5 bases.

The gene calls are TRBV5-4 and TRBJ1-2; a weak D match, TRBD1 (6 bases). Germline loops: CDR1 SGHNT, CDR2 YYREEE (reference sequence). The CDR3 sequence is 15 residues long. V lost 4 bases and J lost 2, with 15 bases in between. The CDR3 here is CASSPRGGSNYGYTF. Written as DNA, the CDR3 is TGTGCCAGCAGCCCCCGGGGGGGCTCCAACTATGGCTACACCTTC.

The chain carries TRBV7-2 and TRBJ2-2; 7 nucleotides align to TRBD2. Germline V gene data show CDR1 as SGHTA and CDR2 as FQGNSA. Trimming at V came to 3 bases and at J to 1 base, leaving 8 bases not matched to a gene. The CDR3 runs 17 residues. The CDR3 DNA follows: TGTGCCAGCAGCTTGGGCCTAGCGGCCTGGAACACCGGGGAGCTGTTTTTT. Translated, it gives CASSLGLAAWNTGELFF.

This chain uses TRBV5-8 with TRBJ1-2, with D possibly matching TRBD1 (6 bases). This CDR3 spans 15 amino acids. Germline V lookup: CDR1 SGHTS, CDR2 YDEGEE. V lost 0 bases and J 4 bases, leaving 13 bases between the germline ends. The CDR3 DNA follows: TGTGCCAGCAGCTTGGGGCGCAGGGGTAGCTATGGCTACACCTTC. Translation: CASSLGRRGSYGYTF.

This chain joins TRBV9 and TRBJ2-3; unclear D gene. The length of the CDR3 is 12 residues. V was cut by 4 bases and J by 0 bases, with 3 bases left in between. The germline CDR1 and CDR2 sequences are SGDLS and YYNGEE. For the CDR3, the DNA is TGTGCCAGCAGCCTTAGCACAGATACGCAGTATTTT. Encoded protein: CASSLSTDTQYF.

This chain uses TRBV6-6 with TRBJ2-3; 9 bases align to TRBD2. The length of the CDR3 is 14 residues. The V gene end was trimmed by 2 bases and the J gene end by 6 bases; junction bases not matched to a gene: 3. CDR1 MNHNY and CDR2 SVGAGI come from the germline V gene (reference sequence). The DNA for the CDR3 is TGTGCCAGCAGTTACGGGCTAGCGGGGGATACGCAGTATTTT. It yields the protein CASSYGLAGDTQYF.

The chain uses TRBV28 and TRBJ2-7; D gene ambiguous. V gave up 6 bases and J gave up 0 bases, with 12 bases separating them. The germline CDR1 and CDR2 sequences are MDHEN and SYDVKM. The CDR3 runs to 14 residues. Here the CDR3 reads CASRFPGGSYEQYF. CDR3 DNA: TGTGCCAGCAGATTCCCGGGTGGCTCCTACGAGCAGTACTTC.